Reported below is one T cell receptor (beta chain). This entry belongs to a study of blood T cell repertoires in COVID-19. Study as a whole: COVID-19 samples from acute and convalescent phases originated in the United States, Italy and Spain. Nucleic acid was either cDNA or gDNA, and it came from T cells, B-cell-depleted T cells, or PBMCs.

Method: immunoSEQ multiplex PCR; TCRdb's copy keeps in-frame clones and lacks some. The repertoire has 150,000 to 200,000 clones, approximately 95% of them found once; the top ten carry roughly 2%. Sequencing input: peripheral blood. The clonotype originates from a woman aged 60-75 years with COVID-19, enrolled during active disease.

CDR3 residues: CASSLRFQSGANVLTF. CDR3 nucleotide sequence: TGTGCCAGCAGCTTACGGTTCCAATCTGGGGCCAACGTCCTGACTTTC. V usage is TRBV7-8 and J usage is TRBJ2-6; no firm D call. The CDR3 has 16 amino acids. V lost 2 bases and J lost 1, with 9 bases in between. CDR1 is SGHVS, CDR2 FQNEAQ, per germline.